This T cell receptor beta chain was sequenced in a study of cytomegalovirus exposure and HLA in healthy donors (dated by TCRdb to 2015 to 2018). Study-level background: According to an earlier analysis of 587 of the donors, 200 million or so T cells yielded approximately 120 million unique TCR beta sequences and about 300 Gb of sequence data. Across roughly 420 genotyped donors of the cohort, an average of about 240,000 unique TCR beta nucleotide sequences per donor were sequenced, and approximately 17% of those sequences were non-productive. Genome-wide SNP genotypes for about 60% of the 666 donors were used in a later genetic analysis, which treated that subset as a discovery cohort. The number of donors typed differed by locus, with 629-630 for A, B, C, DRB1 and DQB1, roughly 520 for DQA1, approximately 580 for DPA1, and about 450 for DPB1. Donor age, sex, ethnicity and CMV serostatus were compiled together with the repertoire data. HLA typing included class I and class II loci at four-digit resolution. The study used immunosequencing to profile the T cell repertoires of several hundred subjects and linked those repertoires to cytomegalovirus serostatus. Rather than drawing on any new phenotypic data, the later analysis identified candidate immune exposures from TCR beta sequences and the way those sequences occurred across donors. Along with the roughly 670-subject first cohort, a separate validation cohort of around 120 different subjects was used. About 280 gigabases of sequencing data and approximately 84 million unique TCR sequences were included in an early release covering around 650 HLA-typed donors. Roughly five DR-DQ haplotypes were treated as single units for association and clustering because of strong linkage in the cohort. The aim of the study was to test whether cataloging public T cell receptors could identify signatures of past pathogen exposure. In a later analysis, previously published TCR beta repertoires from 500 to 750 donors were re-analyzed and high-resolution HLA genotyping was added so that TCR occurrence patterns could be studied. All discovery cohort repertoires had been generated using a single sequencing platform. Of the roughly 390 genotyped donors, less than 85% were placed in the genetic ancestry cluster associated with self-reported Caucasian donors. High-throughput TCR immunosequencing, statistical association of individual TCRs with disease status, and machine learning were combined to predict cytomegalovirus infection status. To decide whether each TCR beta V gene segment behaved as functional or pseudogenic, an earlier analysis of several hundred of the donors relied on high-throughput TCR beta sequencing. The paper as a whole reports these results and caveats: In a later analysis, HLA-associated TCR beta chains showed more clonal expansion and lower generation probabilities than non-associated chains that were equally common. A later genetic analysis reported fewer N-insertions in productive TCRs among donors in an Asian-associated ancestry cluster than the roughly 700-donor mean. The cohort was sequenced for TCR beta chains only, and without alpha or paired-chain data the features that could be detected were limited. Linkage disequilibrium might explain the correlated functional status among segregating V segments, but an unknown experimental factor could not be excluded. The classifier was reported to diagnose cytomegalovirus status with high specificity and sensitivity in both the original cohort and the validation cohort. In a later analysis, most CMV-associated TCR beta chains were found to appear HLA-restricted, with HLA associations seemingly driven largely by CMV exposure. Sequencing depth was assumed to be roughly uniform across donors in the presence/absence analyses, though that assumption may not hold. HLA typing was unavailable for some donors at each locus, so association tests used only the typed subset. In an earlier analysis of more than 450 of the donors, most TCR beta V segments were observed in productive rearrangements about 87% or about 30% of the time, broadly matching IMGT annotations. Because counts were too low, about 18 rarely observed V segments, including chromosome 9 orphons, were left out of the earlier analysis of some 640 of the donors. The study listed 164 TCR beta chains as associated with cytomegalovirus. Immune exposure information for the cohort was limited to CMV serostatus. A cluster of highly shared sequence variants was judged likely to represent a technical artifact of the sequencing pipeline. A further reported finding was that TCR beta sequences accurately predicted the HLA-A and HLA-B alleles for most subjects in the first cohort. At a false discovery rate of 0.05, a later analysis linked 16,951 TCR beta sequences to specific HLA alleles. Three of the identified cytomegalovirus-associated TCR beta chains were confirmed in vitro to be specific for cytomegalovirus antigens. V-gene and J-gene trimming of TCR beta chains was associated with a missense DCLRE1C variant in a later genetic analysis, and the association was replicated in an independent cohort. The 87-base-pair reads could not distinguish some IMGT-functional V segments, including TRBV6-2 and TRBV6-3, so those segments were excluded. When HLA alleles, especially DR and DQ, strongly co-occurred, TCR associations were difficult to assign to individual alleles. Several of the top co-occurrence clusters appeared to be linked to parvovirus B19, influenza, CMV and Epstein-Barr virus, according to a later analysis. The authors suggested that the approach could potentially be generalized to other disease states and immunological phenotypes. Most TCR sequences were observed very rarely across donors, whereas some public TCRs were present in many individuals. In a later analysis, TCR association rates were found to vary across HLA loci, with the most associated TCRs seen for DRB1 alleles and the fewest for HLA-C alleles.

The cohort comprised 670 or so healthy bone marrow donors. Cohort members were all nominally healthy when sampled, although unrecorded immune exposures were likely present. The donor was CMV seropositive and was included in the group of 290 or so seropositive cohort members. Every donor gave a peripheral blood sample, and the peripheral blood mononuclear cells from that sample were used for TCR beta sequencing. Genomic DNA extraction from the blood cell samples was performed with the Qiagen DNeasy Blood Extraction Kit. Notes on this clone: Its cognate antigen has yet to be identified. No quality values exist for individual bases; no much larger clone is one base distant.

Library generation was performed with the immunoSEQ multiplex PCR assay. The multiplex PCR relied on a mix of 60 forward primers for TCR Vbeta segments and 13 reverse primers for TCR Jbeta segments. Amplification of the CDR3 region of rearranged TCR beta genes was performed with a multiplex PCR assay on genomic DNA. Amplified TCR beta libraries were sequenced as 87-base-pair reads on the Illumina HiSeq System. The authors' analysis ran thus. In a later analysis, 80 million or so unique TCR beta chains were counted across the 650 to 750 repertoires, and approximately 11 million of these chains were shared by at least two donors. To remove PCR and sequencing errors, raw reads were error-corrected and collapsed into unique sequences using a nearest-neighbor algorithm that merged closely related sequences. To assign V, D and J gene segments, CDR3 sequences were aligned to IMGT reference sequences. For a sequence to be retained, at least a six-nucleotide match to both a V gene segment and a J gene segment was required. Rearrangements were classified as productive when the CDR3 lacked stop codons and remained in frame with V and J, and all other rearrangements were classified as non-productive. Following IMGT convention, CDR3 was defined as the stretch from the second conserved V-encoded cysteine to the conserved J-encoded phenylalanine. The earlier analysis of around 640 of the donors excluded sequences that lacked an unambiguous match to a single V gene segment. In an earlier analysis of 587 of the donors, V segments were called functional above 56.7% productive rearrangements and were called segregating when the between-donor standard deviation exceeded 5%. To diagnose cytomegalovirus status from the catalog of TCR beta chain sequences, a statistical classification framework was built. A later analysis assigned V and J genes by comparing TCR nucleotide sequences with IMGT/GENE-DB human TR gene sequences. Using the TCRdist pipeline, a later analysis assigned CDR3 sequences along with most-parsimonious VDJ recombination scenarios. In a later analysis, each TCR beta chain was defined by its CDR3 amino acid sequence together with its V-gene family, and reads lacking a unique V-gene family were excluded. In a later analysis, 450 to 600 highly shared, low-generation-probability nucleotide sequences were removed to address suspected cross-contamination and a sequencing artifact. For each public chain, a later analysis derived a clonal expansion index from normalized ranks of inferred template counts within each repertoire. In a later analysis, generation probabilities were computed using a VDJ recombination model fitted to out-of-frame rearrangements, and the results were checked against IGoR. A later analysis scored TCR-TCR, TCR-HLA and TCR-CMV co-occurrence with hypergeometric tests, applying a repertoire-size bias correction to TCR pairs. To estimate false discovery rates, a later analysis permuted the HLA or CMV assignments 20 times. In a later analysis, co-occurring TCRs were grouped using DBSCAN, with TCRdist sequence similarity added in when clustering inside HLA-allele-positive subsets. Repertoires with fewer than 30,000 or more than 120,000 public chains, plus five repertoires with anomalous nucleotide sharing, were excluded from co-occurrence clustering. TCRdb took over this immuneACCESS table, retaining in-frame rearrangements with V and J assigned. Such tables are incomplete; in checked studies, under half of the missing clones stem from an unresolved V gene, and the remainder is unexplained. V and J calls and clone size are copied from that table; D and trimming were computed from the DNA. This sample holds about 190,000 clones; about 83% were observed only once. More than 1.5% of the sample comes from the top ten.

The germline V gene gives CDR1 as SGHDT and CDR2 as YYEEEE. V drops 2 bases and J drops 9 bases, leaving 15 bases in between. The CDR3 numbers 14 residues from cysteine through phenylalanine. Just the 42-base CDR3 DNA is kept, in frame starting at base 1. The chain is made from TRBV5-6 and TRBJ2-1, and TRBD2 may be the D gene, going by 6 matching bases. The sample was PBMCs. This TCR derives from a man aged 35-49 years in good health and CMV-seropositive. CDR3 protein: CASSLQVWRGEQFF. At the DNA level, the sequence is TGTGCCAGCAGCTTACAGGTGTGGAGGGGTGAGCAGTTCTTC.